Below are 9 T cell receptor beta chains sequenced from a single sample in a study of blood T cell repertoires in COVID-19. TCRdb's copy holds only in-frame clones and misses some; the assay was immunoSEQ multiplex PCR. The data contain around 260,000 clones, about 85% of them singletons. The sequenced sample was peripheral blood. The receptors derive from a human donor with COVID-19, enrolled during active disease. The donor label of this sample is uncertain.

The rearrangement links TRBV19 to TRBJ2-2, with TRBD1 matching 8 bases. The germline V gene has CDR1 LNHDA and CDR2 SQIVND (reference sequence). CDR3 length: 18 residues. V lost 5 bases, J lost 4 bases, and 15 bases stayed unmatched. The CDR3 nucleotides are TGTGCCAGTAGTCTTGGACAGGGCCATCGAGGTCGCACCGGGGAGCTGTTTTTT. Its translation: CASSLGQGHRGRTGELFF.

This clone came up a few times. This chain connects TRBV7-9 to TRBJ1-2; no firm D call. This CDR3 comprises 13 residues. Trimming cost V 5 bases and J 8 bases, with 15 bases left between them. Germline loops: CDR1 SEHNR, CDR2 FQNEAQ (reference sequence). The CDR3 here is CASSALARRGYTF. The CDR3 nucleotides are TGTGCCAGCAGCGCCCTAGCGAGGAGAGGCTACACCTTC.

The chain joins TRBV12-5 to TRBJ2-7; unclear D gene. The CDR3 contains 12 residues. The germline CDR1 and CDR2 sequences are LGHNT and FRNRAP. Trimming stripped 1 base from V and 4 bases from J, with 5 bases between. CDR3 DNA sequence: TGTGCTAGTGGTTTGGAACAATACGAGCAGTACTTC. This gives the protein CASGLEQYEQYF.

The J gene is TRBJ1-1, the V gene TRBV7-2; 7 nucleotides agree with TRBD1. V lost 5 bases to trimming and J lost 11 bases; unmatched junction nucleotides: 14. Germline CDR1 SGHTA, CDR2 FQGNSA. The CDR3 runs to 14 residues. CDR3 bases: TGTGCCAGCAGCCGTAGCGGACAGGAAGGACGGGCTTTCTTT. Protein: CASSRSGQEGRAFF.

The rearrangement links TRBV2 to TRBJ2-3; D possibly corresponds to TRBD2 (5 bases). The CDR3 consists of 17 residues. Germline V gene lookup returns CDR1 SNHLY and CDR2 FYNNEI. V was trimmed by 2 bases and J by 1 base, leaving 16 bases between them. The CDR3 DNA reads TGTGCCAGCAGTGAAATCTCTGCGGGTGGGGGCACAGATACGCAGTATTTT. Its translation is CASSEISAGGGTDTQYF.

The CDR3 loop reads CASSGGLAGGNEQFF. CDR3 DNA sequence: TGTGCCAGCAGCGGAGGACTAGCGGGAGGGAATGAGCAGTTCTTC. This chain uses TRBV9 with TRBJ2-1, with 15 bases aligning to TRBD2. CDR3 length equals 15 residues. Trimming removed 3 bases from V and 7 bases from J; junction bases left unmatched: 2. Germline V gene data show CDR1 as SGDLS and CDR2 as YYNGEE.

The J gene is TRBJ2-4, the V gene TRBV11-2; no clear D. V dropped 0 bases and J dropped 0 bases, with 9 bases sitting between them. CDR3 length: 16 amino acids. Looked up from germline, CDR1 is SGHAT and CDR2 is FQNNGV. As DNA, the CDR3 is TGTGCCAGCAGCTTAGAACGAGCGTTAGCCAAAAACATTCAGTACTTC. Amino acids: CASSLERALAKNIQYF.

This chain uses TRBV30 with TRBJ1-2, with 12 bases aligning to TRBD1. Unmatched junction bases numbered 5, after V lost 2 bases and J lost 7 bases. Germline V gene sequence: CDR1 GTSNPN, CDR2 SVGIG (reference sequence). The CDR3 has 14 amino acids. Here the CDR3 reads CAWSSGQGAGGYTF. CDR3 in DNA: TGTGCCTGGAGTTCGGGACAGGGGGCCGGTGGCTACACCTTC.

The rearrangement joins TRBV5-4 to TRBJ2-7; 10 bases line up with TRBD2. The CDR3 contains 14 residues. Germline CDR1 SGHNT, CDR2 YYREEE (reference sequence). The V gene end was trimmed by 0 bases and the J gene end by 4 bases; junction bases not matched to a gene: 1. The CDR3 loop reads CASSLASGSYEQYF. The DNA of the CDR3 is TGTGCCAGCAGCTTGGCTAGCGGGAGTTACGAGCAGTACTTC.